This T cell receptor beta chain originates from a study of cytomegalovirus exposure and HLA in healthy donors (dated by TCRdb to about 2017). Background for the entire study: In an earlier analysis of approximately 640 of the donors, around 300 Gb of sequence data and some 100 million unique TCR beta sequences from about 190 million T cells were reported. An early release covering around 630 HLA-typed donors comprised approximately 290 gigabases of sequencing data and 85 million or so unique TCR sequences. Among the approximately 420 genotyped donors, around 81% belonged to the genetic ancestry cluster associated with self-reported Caucasian donors. The study aimed to test whether signatures of past pathogen exposure could be identified by cataloging public T cell receptors. The study used immunosequencing to profile the T cell repertoires of 666 subjects and linked those repertoires to cytomegalovirus serostatus. A separate validation cohort of approximately 130 different subjects was used in addition to the 666-subject first cohort. To predict cytomegalovirus infection status, the study brought together high-throughput TCR immunosequencing, statistical association of individual TCRs with disease status, and machine learning. To study patterns of TCR occurrence, a later analysis re-analyzed previously published TCR beta repertoires from under 750 donors and added high-resolution HLA genotyping. The later analysis used no new phenotypic data to find candidate immune exposures, relying instead on TCR beta sequences and their occurrence across donors. To decide whether each TCR beta V gene segment behaved as functional or pseudogenic, an earlier analysis of nearly 600 of the donors relied on high-throughput TCR beta sequencing. Alongside the repertoire data, information on donor age, sex, ethnicity and CMV serostatus was compiled. A later genetic analysis took genome-wide SNP genotypes for about 55% of the roughly 670 donors and used that subset as a discovery cohort. All discovery cohort repertoires had been generated using a single sequencing platform. HLA typing covered class I and class II loci at four-digit resolution. The number of typed donors differed by locus: about 620-640 for A, B, C, DRB1 and DQB1; some 500 for DQA1; around 580 for DPA1; and approximately 450 for DPB1. Several DR-DQ haplotypes were treated as single units for association and clustering because of strong linkage in the cohort. Among roughly 400 genotyped donors of the cohort, an average of about 240,000 unique TCR beta nucleotide sequences were sequenced per donor, around 18% of them non-productive.

The sample holds a few counts of this clone. Its cognate antigen has yet to be identified. No quality values exist for individual bases; no much larger clone is one base distant. Results the study describes overall, beyond this receptor: While some public TCRs were present in many individuals, most TCR sequences turned up only very rarely across donors. Correlated functional status among segregating V segments might reflect linkage disequilibrium, but an unknown experimental factor could not be ruled out. A later analysis associated 16,951 TCR beta sequences with specific HLA alleles at a false discovery rate of 0.05. In a later analysis, several top co-occurrence clusters were reported to appear linked to parvovirus B19, influenza, CMV and Epstein-Barr virus. In a later analysis, the rate of TCR association differed among HLA loci, with DRB1 alleles having the most associated TCRs and HLA-C alleles having the fewest. The authors suggested that the approach could potentially be generalized to other disease states and immunological phenotypes. A further reported finding was that TCR beta sequences accurately predicted the HLA-A and HLA-B alleles for most subjects in the first cohort. The cohort was sequenced for TCR beta chains only, and without alpha or paired-chain data the features that could be detected were limited. The classifier was reported to diagnose cytomegalovirus status with high specificity and sensitivity in both the original cohort and the validation cohort. Because HLA typing was unavailable for some donors at each locus, only the typed subset was used in association tests. When HLA alleles, especially DR and DQ, strongly co-occurred, TCR associations were difficult to assign to individual alleles. An earlier analysis of some 590 of the donors showed that most TCR beta V segments appeared in productive rearrangements either about 87% or about 30% of the time, which broadly matched IMGT annotations. Because the 87-base-pair reads could not distinguish some IMGT-functional V segments, including TRBV6-2 and TRBV6-3, those segments were excluded. Because counts were too low, fewer than 20 rarely observed V segments, including chromosome 9 orphons, were excluded from the earlier analysis of a few hundred of the donors. In the study, 150 to 200 TCR beta chains were listed as associated with cytomegalovirus. A cluster of highly shared sequence variants was judged likely to be a technical artifact of the sequencing pipeline. A few of the identified cytomegalovirus-associated TCR beta chains were confirmed in vitro to be specific for cytomegalovirus antigens. An association between a missense DCLRE1C variant and V-gene and J-gene trimming of TCR beta chains was found in a later genetic analysis and replicated in an independent cohort. For the cohort, immune exposure information was limited to CMV serostatus. Sequencing depth was assumed to be roughly uniform across donors in the presence/absence analyses, though that assumption may not hold. In a later analysis, HLA-associated TCR beta chains were found to be more clonally expanded and to have lower generation probabilities than equally common non-associated chains. Compared with the approximately 700-donor mean, donors in an Asian-associated ancestry cluster had fewer N-insertions in productive TCRs, according to a later genetic analysis. According to a later analysis, most CMV-associated TCR beta chains appeared to be HLA-restricted, and the HLA associations seemed to be driven largely by CMV exposure.

The cohort consisted of 666 healthy bone marrow donors. At the time of sampling, all cohort members were nominally healthy, though unrecorded immune exposures were likely present. The donor was CMV seropositive and was included in the group of 290 or so seropositive cohort members. Each donor provided a peripheral blood sample, and peripheral blood mononuclear cells were used for TCR beta sequencing. Genomic DNA was extracted from the blood cell samples with the Qiagen DNeasy Blood Extraction Kit. Libraries were made using the immunoSEQ multiplex PCR assay. For the multiplex PCR, a mixture combining 60 forward primers for TCR Vbeta segments and 13 reverse primers for TCR Jbeta segments was used. A multiplex PCR assay on genomic DNA amplified the CDR3 region of rearranged TCR beta genes. On the Illumina HiSeq System, the amplified TCR beta libraries were sequenced as 87-base-pair reads. The authors processed their data as follows. Across the 700 or so repertoires, a later analysis counted approximately 83 million unique TCR beta chains, 9.5 million to 13 million of which were shared by at least two donors. A nearest-neighbor algorithm error-corrected the raw reads and collapsed the reads into unique sequences, merging closely related sequences to remove PCR and sequencing errors. CDR3 sequences were aligned to IMGT reference sequences to assign V, D and J gene segments. For a sequence to be retained, a match of at least six nucleotides to both a V gene segment and a J gene segment was required. A rearrangement was called productive if the CDR3 had no stop codons and remained in frame with V and J, and every other rearrangement was called non-productive. Following IMGT convention, CDR3 was defined as the stretch from the second conserved V-encoded cysteine to the conserved J-encoded phenylalanine. In an earlier analysis of approximately 500 of the donors, sequences lacking an unambiguous match to a single V gene segment were excluded. In an earlier analysis of several hundred of the donors, a V segment was called functional when productive rearrangements were above 56.7%, and segregating when the standard deviation between donors exceeded 5%. A statistical classification framework was built for diagnosing cytomegalovirus status from the catalog of TCR beta chain sequences. In a later analysis, V and J genes were assigned by comparing TCR nucleotide sequences against IMGT/GENE-DB human TR gene sequences. A later analysis assigned CDR3 sequences and most-parsimonious VDJ recombination scenarios with the TCRdist pipeline. In a later analysis, every TCR beta chain was defined by the combination of its CDR3 amino acid sequence and its V-gene family, and reads without a unique V-gene family were dropped. In a later analysis, 450 to 600 highly shared, low-generation-probability nucleotide sequences were removed to address suspected cross-contamination and a sequencing artifact. In a later analysis, a clonal expansion index was calculated for each public chain from normalized within-repertoire ranks of inferred template counts. Generation probabilities in a later analysis came from a VDJ recombination model fitted to out-of-frame rearrangements, and those results were checked against IGoR. A later analysis scored TCR-TCR, TCR-HLA and TCR-CMV co-occurrence with hypergeometric tests, applying a repertoire-size bias correction to TCR pairs. False discovery rates were estimated in a later analysis by permuting HLA or CMV assignments 20 times. In a later analysis, co-occurring TCRs were grouped with DBSCAN, and TCRdist sequence similarity was added when clustering was performed within HLA-allele-positive subsets. Repertoires with fewer than 30,000 or more than 120,000 public chains, plus five repertoires with anomalous nucleotide sharing, were excluded from co-occurrence clustering. The table was pulled from immuneACCESS by TCRdb, which kept in-frame rearrangements only. Such tables lose some clones; where checked, under half of the loss comes from unresolved V genes, and the rest has no known cause. Clonal size and the V and J genes are those of that table, whereas D and trimming came from the DNA. The sample table shows around 130,000 clones, and roughly 9% are seen once. The top ten clones comprise approximately 6.4% of the sample.

From the germline V gene (reference sequence), CDR1 is SEHNR and CDR2 is FQNEAQ. V lost 7 bases and J lost 4 bases; the stretch between them is 11 bases long. Inclusive of the bounding cysteine and phenylalanine, the CDR3 is 13 residues long. Only CDR3 DNA is held: 39 bases, read in frame from base 1. The clonotype was recovered from a woman in her forties in good health and CMV-seropositive. The V and J genes are TRBV7-9 and TRBJ1-3; TRBD1 is possibly the D segment (6 matching bases). The sequencing input was PBMCs. The CDR3 sequence is CASTRTVGNTIYF. DNA sequence: TGTGCCAGCACCCGGACAGTGGGAAACACCATATATTTT.